These 3 T cell receptor beta chains were sequenced from one sample in a study of OX40 agonist ivuxolimab in advanced cancers. Sequenced by immunoSEQ multiplex PCR; TCRdb stores in-frame clones only, minus some. The data contain about 83,000 clones, about 88% of them singletons. Sequenced material: CD4+ or CD8+ T cells sorted from blood, taken in a trial of the OX40 agonist ivuxolimab. Source of these receptors: an adult with an advanced solid tumor such as melanoma, head and neck, liver or kidney cancer.

The V call is TRBV11-1, the J call TRBJ1-1, with TRBD1 matching 8 bases. Germline V CDR1 and CDR2: SGHAT, FQDESV (reference sequence). The CDR3 consists of 15 residues. V dropped 4 bases and J dropped 1; count of bases not matched to a gene: 5. The CDR3 here is CASSSVGTGNTEAFF. The CDR3 DNA follows: TGTGCCAGCAGCTCAGTGGGGACAGGGAACACTGAAGCTTTCTTT. The whole variable domain, remainder taken from reference TRBV11-1 and TRBJ1-1, is EAEVAQSPRYKITEKSQAVAFWCDPISGHATLYWYRQILGQGPELLVQFQDESVVDDSQLPKDRFSAERLKGVDSTLKIQPAELGDSAMYLCASSSVGTGNTEAFFGQGTRLTVV.

CDR3 region: CAISEGGETQYF. CDR3 coding DNA: TGTGCCATCAGTGAGGGTGGGGAGACCCAGTACTTC. The chain carries TRBV10-3 and TRBJ2-5; D is unclear. This CDR3 comprises 12 residues. Trimming left V 2 bases short and J 5 bases short, with 6 bases between. CDR1 and CDR2 from the germline V gene are ENHRY and SYGVKD.

This clone was seen a single time. The chain recombines TRBV21-1 with TRBJ1-5. TRBV21-1 is a pseudogene segment. This CDR3 is built from 17 residues. The CDR3 is CASSPAVSGVGYQPQHF. The CDR3 bases are TGTGCCAGCAGCCCGGCGGTGTCGGGGGTGGGGTATCAGCCCCAGCATTTT.